Below are 31 T cell receptor beta chains sequenced from a single sample in a study of blood T cell repertoires in COVID-19. Sequencing used immunoSEQ multiplex PCR; TCRdb keeps in-frame clones, though not all of them. Altogether fewer than 350,000 clones are present, approximately 88% being singletons, with the ten largest covering roughly 5.2%. Sequencing input: PBMCs or T cells enriched from blood (not recorded which). The origin of the receptors is a man between 60 and 70 years old who had recovered from COVID-19.

The chain uses TRBV5-1 and TRBJ1-5; 7 nucleotides agree with TRBD1. CDR3 size: 14 residues. Germline CDR1 reads SGHRS; CDR2 reads YFSETQ. After removal of 0 bases from V and 11 bases from J, the junction contained 8 bases not matched to a gene. The CDR3 DNA reads TGCGCCAGCAGCTTGGACCCCGACAGGGCATCCCAGCATTTT. Encoded protein: CASSLDPDRASQHF.

The chain employs TRBV7-9 and TRBJ2-1; D is perhaps TRBD1 (6 bases). Germline lookup yields CDR1 SEHNR and CDR2 FQNEAQ (reference sequence). The V and J ends lost 5 bases and 6 bases respectively, with 17 bases between them. The CDR3 sequence is 15 residues long. The DNA for the CDR3 is TGTGCCAGCAGCCCCGTTAGAGGGGGTTTCAATGAGCAGTTCTTC. The encoded protein is CASSPVRGGFNEQFF.

CDR3 in DNA: TGTGCCAGCAGCTACCAGGATTCTAACTATGGCTACACCTTC. Translating it yields CASSYQDSNYGYTF. The chain links TRBV7-2 to TRBJ1-2; D is ambiguous. Between the trimmed V and J ends, which lost 4 bases and 0 bases, there was a span of 9 bases. This CDR3 is built from 14 residues. Germline V CDR1 and CDR2: SGHTA, FQGNSA.

The chain couples TRBV27 to TRBJ2-3; 8 nucleotides line up with TRBD1. Germline V gene sequence: CDR1 MNHEY, CDR2 SMNVEV (reference sequence). This CDR3 comprises 16 residues. The V segment lost 2 bases and the J segment 0 bases; nucleotides outside the gene matches: 4. CDR3 loop: CASSLQTGASTDTQYF. DNA of the CDR3: TGTGCCAGCAGTTTACAGACAGGGGCTAGCACAGATACGCAGTATTTT.

The V call is TRBV7-9, the J call TRBJ2-5, with a weak D call TRBD2 (5 bases). CDR3 size: 12 residues. Germline loops: CDR1 SEHNR, CDR2 FQNEAQ (reference sequence). V was trimmed by 4 bases and J by 9 bases, leaving 12 bases between them. The chain's CDR3 is CASSSRTQAQYF. As DNA, the CDR3 is TGTGCCAGCAGCTCCCGGACTCAGGCCCAGTACTTC.

The chain couples TRBV4-3 to TRBJ2-3; 7 nucleotides line up with TRBD1. The germline CDR1 and CDR2 sequences are LGHNA and YSLEER. The CDR3 is 14 residues long. V dropped 2 bases and J dropped 4; count of bases not matched to a gene: 3. CDR3 in amino acids: CASSQRTGADTQYF. The CDR3 coding sequence is TGCGCCAGCAGCCAAAGGACAGGAGCAGATACGCAGTATTTT.

There are many counts of this clone. V and J are TRBV20-1 and TRBJ2-7; TRBD1 aligns across 7 bases. This CDR3 is 13 amino acids long. Germline trimming cut 3 bases from V and 3 bases from J; bases unmatched to any gene: 5. CDR1 and CDR2 (germline): DFQATT, SNEGSKA (reference sequence). The CDR3 DNA follows: TGCAGTGCTAGTGAGGGGGCGGTCTACGAGCAGTACTTC. Translation gives CSASEGAVYEQYF.

The V gene is TRBV9, the J gene TRBJ1-6, with 7 bases fitting TRBD1. In germline, CDR1 is SGDLS, CDR2 YYNGEE. The CDR3 totals 16 residues. V trimming: 3 bases; J trimming: 7 bases; junction bases outside the gene matches: 10. CDR3 residues: CASSAHGRQGNSPLHF. Written as DNA, the CDR3 is TGTGCCAGCAGCGCGCACGGGAGACAGGGCAATTCACCCCTCCACTTT.

The chain carries TRBV27 and TRBJ1-4; D is perhaps TRBD1 (6 bases). V was shortened by 3 bases and J by 8 bases, with 16 bases between the two germline ends. Per germline, CDR1 MNHEY and CDR2 SMNVEV (reference sequence). This CDR3 has 15 residues. The CDR3 sequence: CASSLGVTGYEKLFF. In DNA, the CDR3 is TGTGCCAGCAGTTTGGGGGTCACAGGGTACGAAAAACTGTTTTTT. Based on the CDR3 plus reference TRBV27 and TRBJ1-4, the full variable domain is EAQVTQNPRYLITVTGKKLTVTCSQNMNHEYMSWYRQDPGLGLRQIYYSMNVEVTDKGDVPEGYKVSRKEKRNFPLILESPSPNQTSLYFCASSLGVTGYEKLFFGSGTQLSVL.

The chain is built from TRBV4-3 and TRBJ2-3; TRBD1 might be the D (6 bases). Trimming took off 1 base at V and 4 bases at J, with 15 bases between the two ends. Germline V gene lookup returns CDR1 LGHNA and CDR2 YSLEER. The length of the CDR3 is 16 residues. The CDR3 sequence is CASSQGLQGWPDTQYF. As DNA, the CDR3 is TGCGCCAGCAGCCAAGGTCTGCAGGGGTGGCCAGATACGCAGTATTTT.

V is TRBV2 and J is TRBJ1-2, with TRBD1 identical over 10 bases. Germline CDR1 and CDR2: SNHLY and FYNNEI. This CDR3 contains 16 residues. Trimming cost V 5 bases and J 2 bases; bases outside gene matches: 8. The DNA for the CDR3 is TGTGCCAGCAGTCAACATCCGGGACAGGGGAACTATGGCTACACCTTC. It yields the protein CASSQHPGQGNYGYTF.

The table lists this clone with a count of one. The rearrangement joins TRBV9 to TRBJ2-1, with a weak D call TRBD2 (6 bases). The germline CDR1 and CDR2 sequences are SGDLS and YYNGEE. The CDR3 extends over 17 amino acids. The germline V and J ends were trimmed by 0 bases and 4 bases, with 17 bases remaining between them. The CDR3 reads CASSVEGWRGVYNEQFF. CDR3 nucleotide sequence: TGTGCCAGCAGCGTAGAAGGATGGCGGGGAGTTTACAATGAGCAGTTCTTC.

The chain uses TRBV5-1 and TRBJ2-2, with a possible D match to TRBD1 (6 bases). The CDR3 sequence is 14 residues long. The germline CDR1 and CDR2 sequences are SGHRS and YFSETQ. V was pared by 4 bases and J by 6 bases, with 13 bases between. The CDR3 protein is CASSPGQLAGELFF. CDR3 DNA: TGCGCCAGCAGCCCCGGACAGTTGGCCGGGGAGCTGTTTTTT. The variable domain in full, with the rest retrieved from reference TRBV5-1 and TRBJ2-2, is KAGVTQTPRYLIKTRGQQVTLSCSPISGHRSVSWYQQTPGQGLQFLFEYFSETQRNKGNFPGRFSGRQFSNSRSEMNVSTLELGDSALYLCASSPGQLAGELFFGEGSRLTVL.

V gene TRBV28 combines with J gene TRBJ1-2; D gene ambiguous. Germline CDR1 and CDR2: MDHEN and SYDVKM. V lost 5 bases and J lost 5, with 6 bases in between. The CDR3 covers 11 residues. In DNA form, the CDR3 reads TGTGCCAGCAGTCTTAGATATGGCTACACCTTC. It codes for CASSLRYGYTF.

The V call is TRBV19, the J call TRBJ2-7; TRBD1 matches 10 bases. This CDR3 region has 14 residues. Germline CDR1 reads LNHDA; CDR2 reads SQIVND (reference sequence). The trim removed 4 bases at V and 2 bases at J, leaving 2 bases unmatched. The CDR3 loop reads CASSNGQGAYEQYF. The CDR3 DNA reads TGTGCCAGTAGTAACGGACAGGGGGCCTACGAGCAGTACTTC.

CDR3 nucleotides: TGTGCCAGCAGCTTCGGGGTCCCCTACGAGCAGTACTTC. Translating gives CASSFGVPYEQYF. This chain links TRBV7-2 with TRBJ2-7; D possibly corresponds to TRBD2 (5 bases). Trimming took 3 bases from V and 2 from J, leaving 8 bases between them. The CDR3 loop spans 13 amino acids. The germline gives CDR1 SGHTA, CDR2 FQGNSA.

This rearrangement joins TRBV25-1 to TRBJ1-1, with D hard to call. The CDR3 loop spans 17 amino acids. V dropped 3 bases and J dropped 0 bases, with 17 bases sitting between them. CDR1 and CDR2 (germline): MGHDK, SYGVNS. CDR3 nucleotides: TGTGCCAGCAGTGATTGGAGCACGGTGGAACTGAACACTGAAGCTTTCTTT. Translating it yields CASSDWSTVELNTEAFF. The full variable domain, its missing parts supplied by reference TRBV25-1 and TRBJ1-1, is EADIYQTPRYLVIGTGKKITLECSQTMGHDKMYWYQQDPGMELHLIHYSYGVNSTEKGDLSSESTVSRIRTEHFPLTLESARPSHTSQYLCASSDWSTVELNTEAFFGQGTRLTVV.

V and J are TRBV27 and TRBJ2-1; 9 nucleotides line up with TRBD2. V shed 6 bases, J shed 2 bases, and the junction held 8 bases outside the gene matches. The CDR3 consists of 16 residues. Germline V gene sequence: CDR1 MNHEY, CDR2 SMNVEV (reference sequence). The CDR3 region has the DNA TGTGCCAGCAGCCGCCTTAGCGGGAGACCCTACAATGAGCAGTTCTTC. It translates to CASSRLSGRPYNEQFF.

V and J are TRBV5-1 and TRBJ2-1; tentative D call: TRBD2 (6 bases). V lost 3 bases, J lost 7 bases, and 11 bases lay in between. CDR1 SGHRS and CDR2 YFSETQ come from the germline V gene. This CDR3 spans 13 amino acids. The chain's CDR3 is CASSSTRQNEQFF. CDR3 bases: TGCGCCAGCAGCTCGACTAGGCAGAATGAGCAGTTCTTC.

The CDR3 DNA sequence: TGTGCCAGCAGTCCTGACCCGACAGGGGTGGGTGGCTACACCTTC. Amino acid sequence: CASSPDPTGVGGYTF. This sequence joins TRBV27 and TRBJ1-2; 8 bases agree with TRBD1. The CDR3 is 15 amino acids. V lost 5 bases, J lost 7 bases, and 12 bases stayed unmatched. Germline V gene sequence: CDR1 MNHEY, CDR2 SMNVEV (reference sequence).

The CDR3 reads CASSLNRQETQYF. In DNA, the CDR3 is TGTGCCAGCAGTTTGAACAGACAAGAGACCCAGTACTTC. V is TRBV12-3 or TRBV12-4 and J is TRBJ2-5; D ambiguous. V gave up 3 bases and J gave up 2 bases, with 7 bases separating them. CDR3 length: 13 residues.

There are a few counts of this clone. This sequence joins TRBV28 and TRBJ2-7, with TRBD2 as a possible D gene (6 bases). The germline CDR1 and CDR2 sequences are MDHEN and SYDVKM. The V end lost 7 bases, the J end lost 6 bases, and 19 bases lay between the germline ends. The CDR3 is 14 residues long. The CDR3 spells CASTPSETRFEQYF. The CDR3 coding sequence is TGTGCCAGCACCCCCTCCGAGACTAGATTCGAGCAGTACTTC.

This chain joins TRBV7-9 and TRBJ2-2, with 7 bases lining up with TRBD1. The CDR3 spans 15 residues. Germline CDR1 and CDR2: SEHNR and FQNEAQ (reference sequence). V lost 1 base and J lost 6; bases outside the gene matches: 5. CDR3: CASSLETGYAGELFF. The CDR3, as DNA: TGTGCCAGCAGCTTAGAGACAGGGTATGCCGGGGAGCTGTTTTTT.

This rearrangement joins TRBV28 to TRBJ2-3, with TRBD1 matching 10 bases. The V gene's germline CDR1 is MDHEN and CDR2 SYDVKM. Trimming removed 6 bases from V and 0 bases from J; junction bases left unmatched: 12. This CDR3 comprises 18 residues. CDR3 nucleotides: TGTGCCAGCAGACTTCCGGGACAGGGGTATTCTAGCACAGATACGCAGTATTTT. Its protein is CASRLPGQGYSSTDTQYF.

V usage is TRBV28 and J usage is TRBJ2-1, with D unresolved. V lost 5 bases to trimming and J lost 2 bases, with 4 bases between them. The CDR3 totals 12 residues. Looked up from germline, CDR1 is MDHEN and CDR2 is SYDVKM. This CDR3 is CASSQAYNEQFF. The CDR3, as DNA: TGTGCCAGCAGTCAGGCCTACAATGAGCAGTTCTTC.

The gene calls are TRBV28 and TRBJ1-1; D ambiguous. The CDR3 runs to 13 residues. CDR1 is MDHEN and CDR2 is SYDVKM in the germline V gene. Trimming cost V 5 bases and J 2 bases, with 9 bases left between them. Written as DNA, the CDR3 is TGTGCCAGCAGTGCGGCTTCAAACACTGAAGCTTTCTTT. Its protein product is CASSAASNTEAFF.

The J gene is TRBJ2-7, the V gene TRBV5-4; 8 bases are a match to TRBD2. Germline CDR1 is SGHNT and CDR2 is YYREEE (reference sequence). With V trimmed by 2 bases and J by 5 bases, 15 bases remained unmatched. This CDR3 contains 17 residues. The CDR3 DNA sequence: TGTGCCAGCAGCTTTAATGGGATTAGCGGGAAAGTCCACGAGCAGTACTTC. Its translation: CASSFNGISGKVHEQYF.

CDR3 in DNA: TGTGCCAGCGGGGGACTGGGGGATGAGCAGTACTTC. Its translation: CASGGLGDEQYF. The chain couples TRBV27 to TRBJ2-7; D may be TRBD2 (6 bases). With 8 bases removed from V and 7 bases from J, the gap between germline ends came to 15 bases. CDR1 is MNHEY, CDR2 SMNVEV, per germline (reference sequence). CDR3 length: 12 residues.

V is TRBV7-9 and J is TRBJ1-6; tentative D call: TRBD1 (6 bases). Trimming pared 4 bases from V and 7 bases from J, leaving 14 bases between. In germline, CDR1 is SEHNR, CDR2 FQNEAQ (reference sequence). The CDR3 has 15 amino acids. In DNA form, the CDR3 reads TGTGCCAGCAGCTCTAGGACAGAGCCCAATTCACCCCTCCACTTT. Its protein product is CASSSRTEPNSPLHF.

The chain has TRBV10-1 and TRBJ2-3, with 10 bases identical to TRBD2. Germline V lookup: CDR1 WNHNN, CDR2 SYGVQD (reference sequence). Losses at the gene ends were 3 bases for V and 4 bases for J; bases not matched to a gene: 4. The CDR3 contains 15 residues. The CDR3 bases are TGCGCCAGCAGTGACAGCGGGAGGGCCCCAGATACGCAGTATTTT. Translated: CASSDSGRAPDTQYF.

The gene calls are TRBV6-1 and TRBJ1-1; D is perhaps TRBD1 (5 bases). In germline, CDR1 is MNHNS, CDR2 SASEGT. This CDR3 contains 14 residues. The V end lost 1 base, the J end lost 4 bases, and 10 bases lay between the germline ends. CDR3 in DNA: TGTGCCAGCAGTGAAGGGGGCGCGGTCACTGAAGCTTTCTTT. Its protein is CASSEGGAVTEAFF.